This TCR beta chain is from a study of persistence of HIV-infected CD4 T cells. Looked up from germline, CDR1 is SNHLY and CDR2 is FYNNEI. The CDR3 has 13 residues. V was shortened by 3 bases and J by 5 bases, with 10 bases between the two germline ends. The immunoSEQ assay was version 4, run in survey mode. Produced via immunoSEQ multiplex PCR; TCRdb's table is partial and in-frame only. The table has 24,000 or so clones, roughly 70% seen once. Study results and limitations: TCR oligoclonality correlated with proviral oligoclonality in the same sorted populations. Antigen-responding cells were enriched for degenerate expanded CDR3beta sequences. Bulk TCR data could not be restricted to HIV-1-infected CMV-responding cells.

A note on this clone: Its cognate antigen is unknown.

The stimulus was an HIV-1 Gag 15-mer peptide pool, 0.85 to 1 ug/peptide/mL. Sorting of responding CD4+ T cells relied on upregulated CD40 ligand together with CD69. Before stimulation, PBMCs underwent CD8+ T cell depletion. This material consisted of CD4+ T cells sorted from PBMCs after 18-hour stimulation, taken from a patient who received antiretroviral therapy. The clonotype comes from an adult man with HIV who was CMV-seropositive. The rearrangement links TRBV2 to TRBJ1-2; D is undetermined. The CDR3 coding sequence is TGTGCCAGCAGTGAGGACCTTTCATATGGCTACACCTTC. This gives the protein CASSEDLSYGYTF.